Below, 29 T cell receptor beta chains from the same sample are listed, as sequenced in a study of regulatory T cells in long-lasting Graves disease. Libraries of TCR beta came from iRepertoire HTBI primers plus Arm-PCR of CDR3 regions. Each CDR3 protein is one row after TCRdb ran MiXCR on the multiplex PCR reads. The sample lists some 420,000 distinct CDR3 sequences, approximately 22% occurring once. Time point: persistent/refractory GD, antithyroid drugs over 5 years with positive TRAb. PBMC-derived RNA was used for the TCR library. Source: peripheral blood mononuclear cells (PBMCs), taken when the disease was refractory, from a patient treated with antithyroid drugs. All receptors come from a female donor with Graves disease.

V usage is TRBV7-9 and J usage is TRBJ2-7; 8 bases fit TRBD2. The CDR3 spans 13 residues. Germline values: CDR1 SEHNR, CDR2 FQNEAQ (reference sequence). V lost 5 bases and J lost 6; bases outside the gene matches: 6. CDR3 coding DNA: TGTGCCAGCAGCGCGGGGGGCCCGGGCGAGCAGTACTTC. Its protein is CASSAGGPGEQYF.

This clonotype came up many times. The rearrangement joins TRBV28 to TRBJ2-1, with a tentative D call TRBD2 (5 bases). Germline lookup yields CDR1 MDHEN and CDR2 SYDVKM. The CDR3 contains 14 residues. V lost 4 bases, J lost 9 bases, and 16 bases lay in between. CDR3 sequence: CASSSYSLAAEQFF. The CDR3 nucleotides read TGTGCCAGCAGTTCCTATTCGCTAGCAGCTGAGCAGTTCTTC.

This clonotype came up a few times. V usage is TRBV7-3 and J usage is TRBJ2-3; D is tentatively TRBD1 or TRBD2 (5 bases each). Germline CDR1 reads SGHTA; CDR2 reads FQGTGA. The ends were cut back, 5 bases at V and 3 bases at J, with 9 bases in the middle. This CDR3 is built from 13 residues. The CDR3 region is CASSRGATDTQYF. The CDR3 DNA follows: TGTGCCAGCAGCCGAGGGGCGACAGATACGCAGTATTTT.

This chain links TRBV30 with TRBJ1-4; no reliable D call. V shed 0 bases and J shed 0 bases, with 14 bases lying between them. CDR3 size: 17 residues. CDR1 is GTSNPN, CDR2 SVGIG, per germline (reference sequence). The DNA of the CDR3 is TGTGCCTGGAGTGTACGATTACTGGTTGCAACTAATGAAAAACTGTTTTTT. It translates to CAWSVRLLVATNEKLFF.

The rearrangement uses TRBV5-1 and TRBJ2-7; D is undetermined. Trimming left V 4 bases short and J 2 bases short, with 7 bases between. The CDR3 contains 12 residues. Germline values: CDR1 SGHRS, CDR2 YFSETQ. The CDR3: CASSLETYEQYF. In DNA, the CDR3 is TGCGCCAGCAGCCTAGAAACCTACGAGCAGTACTTC.

This clonotype occurred many times. The chain is built from TRBV28 and TRBJ2-4; D might be TRBD1 (5 bases). Germline V CDR1 and CDR2: MDHEN, SYDVKM. The CDR3 covers 20 residues. Deletions cut 3 bases from V and 0 bases from J, with 24 bases between. In nucleotides, the CDR3 is TGTGCCAGCAGTTTCGGCATGAAAGGGGCTCGAGGAGAAGCCAAAAACATTCAGTACTTC. Translation: CASSFGMKGARGEAKNIQYF.

There are many counts of this clonotype. V usage is TRBV28 and J usage is TRBJ1-2; 8 positions agree with TRBD1. The CDR3 spans 14 residues. CDR1 is MDHEN, CDR2 SYDVKM, per germline. V was clipped by 2 bases and J by 7 bases; unmatched bases: 6. The CDR3 sequence is CASSLLDRGTGYTF. The CDR3 nucleotides are TGTGCCAGCAGTTTACTTGACAGGGGTACTGGCTACACCTTC.

This clonotype came up many times. The chain uses TRBV20-1 and TRBJ1-2, with TRBD1 matching 9 bases. From germline, CDR1 is DFQATT and CDR2 SNEGSKA (reference sequence). CDR3 length: 13 residues. V was clipped by 3 bases and J by 8 bases; unmatched bases: 7. The CDR3 DNA follows: TGCAGTGCTAGGGACAGGGGAACGACGGGCTACACCTTC. Amino acid sequence: CSARDRGTTGYTF.

This clonotype showed up many times. This chain links TRBV11-2 with TRBJ1-2; TRBD1 is a possible D gene (6 bases). The length of the CDR3 is 16 residues. With 6 bases removed from V and 0 bases from J, the gap between germline ends came to 17 bases. CDR1 SGHAT and CDR2 FQNNGV come from the germline V gene. The DNA of the CDR3 is TGTGCCAGCAGGGCGGGGGCGAGAGCAACTAACTATGGCTACACCTTC. This sequence encodes CASRAGARATNYGYTF.

This clonotype was picked up many times. The chain recombines TRBV6-2 or TRBV6-3 with TRBJ1-2; TRBD1 might be the D (6 bases). Trimming took 2 bases from V and 0 from J, leaving 13 bases between them. The CDR3 is 16 residues long. The germline gives CDR1 MNHEY, CDR2 SVGEGT. In DNA form, the CDR3 reads TGTGCCAGCAGTTACCCTCTGGACAGACCTAACTATGGCTACACCTTC. Protein sequence: CASSYPLDRPNYGYTF.

This clonotype occurred many times. V gene TRBV12-3 or TRBV12-4 combines with J gene TRBJ2-5, with 7 nucleotides matching TRBD2. The trim removed 1 base at V and 5 bases at J, leaving 4 bases unmatched. The length of the CDR3 is 14 residues. The CDR3 nucleotides are TGTGCCAGCAGTTTAGGGACTAGTCTCGAGACCCAGTACTTC. Translation: CASSLGTSLETQYF.

This clonotype occurred a few times. The V and J genes are TRBV30 and TRBJ1-6; 7 nucleotides line up with TRBD1. Trimming took 2 bases from V and 4 from J; bases not matched to a gene: 5. Looked up from germline, CDR1 is GTSNPN and CDR2 is SVGIG (reference sequence). The CDR3 is made up of 15 amino acids. The CDR3 DNA is TGTGCCTGGAGTCGGGGGACAGCTTATAATTCACCCCTCCACTTT. Translation: CAWSRGTAYNSPLHF.

In this sample, this clonotype turned up once. The chain uses TRBV3-1 and TRBJ1-1; D gene ambiguous. V lost 1 base to trimming and J lost 6 bases, with 18 bases between them. Germline CDR1 is LGHDT and CDR2 is YNNKEL (reference sequence). The CDR3 runs 16 residues. CDR3 coding DNA: TGTGCCAGCAGCCAAGTCCCATGGACGGGTCGGGCTGAAGCTTTCTTT. It specifies CASSQVPWTGRAEAFF.

The sample holds many counts of this clonotype. The chain has TRBV2 and TRBJ2-7, with TRBD2 matching over 7 bases. CDR1 and CDR2 from the germline V gene are SNHLY and FYNNEI. There are 14 residues in the CDR3. V dropped 7 bases and J dropped 4; count of bases not matched to a gene: 10. DNA of the CDR3: TGTGCCAGCAAGGCGGGAGCCGCTCGATACGAGCAGTACTTC. It codes for CASKAGAARYEQYF.

The rearrangement links TRBV24-1 to TRBJ1-2; unclear D gene. CDR1 is KGHDR, CDR2 SFDVKD, per germline. The CDR3 sequence is 13 residues long. The V end lost 5 bases, the J end lost 1 base, and 7 bases lay between the germline ends. The chain's CDR3 is CATSVAGNYGYTF. The DNA of the CDR3 is TGTGCCACCAGTGTAGCGGGTAACTATGGCTACACCTTC.

This clonotype was counted many times. This chain uses TRBV12-3 or TRBV12-4 with TRBJ1-5; D possibly corresponds to TRBD1 (5 bases). V shed 8 bases and J shed 5 bases, with 13 bases lying between them. CDR3 size: 13 residues. The CDR3 DNA is TGTGCCAGCGTTGGGGCAGCCTATCAGCCCCAGCATTTT. Residues: CASVGAAYQPQHF.

This clonotype has ten or more counts. The chain carries TRBV6-1 and TRBJ2-7; D may correspond to TRBD1 or TRBD2 (5 bases each). The germline V gene has CDR1 MNHNS and CDR2 SASEGT. The CDR3 has 16 residues. Trimming removed 5 bases at V and 6 bases at J, with 23 bases between. The DNA of the CDR3 is TGTGCCAGCAGTATTTCCGGGACCGCGCCCCTGGGCGAGCAGTACTTC. It is translated as CASSISGTAPLGEQYF.

This clonotype was picked up many times. V usage is TRBV28 and J usage is TRBJ2-7, with unresolved D. The CDR3 is 14 residues long. V was cut by 2 bases and J by 5 bases, with 13 bases left in between. Per the germline V gene, CDR1 is MDHEN and CDR2 is SYDVKM. The CDR3 nucleotides are TGTGCCAGCAGTTTAACGGCTCGTCCCGACGAGCAGTACTTC. This sequence encodes CASSLTARPDEQYF.

This clonotype came up a few times. The chain links TRBV4-1 to TRBJ2-7; no firm D call. Trimming left V 3 bases short and J 1 base short, with 10 bases between. The CDR3 covers 14 residues. CDR1 is MGHRA and CDR2 is YSYEKL in the germline V gene. The CDR3: CASSHDDTSYEQYF. DNA for the CDR3: TGCGCCAGCAGCCATGATGACACTTCCTACGAGCAGTACTTC.

This clonotype was observed at least ten times. The chain is built from TRBV7-2 and TRBJ1-2; D is unresolved. Between the trimmed V and J ends, which lost 1 base and 8 bases, there was a span of 14 bases. Germline V gene data show CDR1 as SGHTA and CDR2 as FQGNSA. This CDR3 comprises 14 residues. The CDR3 sequence: CASSLDEAASGYTF. The CDR3 nucleotides read TGTGCCAGCAGCTTAGATGAGGCTGCATCGGGCTACACCTTC.

V and J are TRBV14 and TRBJ1-2; possibly TRBD1 for D (6 bases). CDR1 and CDR2 from the germline V gene are SGHDN and FVKESK. This CDR3 region has 15 residues. Trimming took off 0 bases at V and 4 bases at J, with 12 bases between the two ends. The CDR3 DNA reads as TGTGCCAGCAGCCAAGATTGGGACACACCCTATGGCTACACCTTC. Translating it yields CASSQDWDTPYGYTF.

This chain connects TRBV14 to TRBJ2-1; maybe TRBD2 (5 bases). The CDR3 is 15 residues long. V gave up 4 bases and J gave up 7 bases, with 17 bases separating them. CDR1 is SGHDN, CDR2 FVKESK, per germline. The CDR3 nucleotides read TGTGCCAGCAGCCGAGCGGCGACCGGCGGTAATGAGCAGTTCTTC. Its protein product is CASSRAATGGNEQFF.

The chain has TRBV6-4 and TRBJ2-2; TRBD1 matches 9 bases. Per the germline V gene, CDR1 is MRHNA and CDR2 is SNTAGT. With 6 bases clipped from V and 6 bases from J, the junction kept 2 bases outside the gene matches. The CDR3 runs to 13 residues. The CDR3 DNA sequence: TGTGCCAGCAGAAGGACAGGGGCCGGGGAGCTGTTTTTT. This sequence encodes CASRRTGAGELFF.

J is TRBJ1-4 and V is TRBV19; D is ambiguous. Germline loops: CDR1 LNHDA, CDR2 SQIVND (reference sequence). The CDR3 length is 14 residues. With 7 bases removed from V and 0 bases from J, the gap between germline ends came to 9 bases. The CDR3 DNA follows: TGTGCCAGTACCCCCACGGCAACTAATGAAAAACTGTTTTTT. Translating gives CASTPTATNEKLFF.

As regards this clonotype: A read error may be the cause here, since a much bigger clone is one base away. V is TRBV11-1 and J is TRBJ1-2; D remains ambiguous. The CDR3 is 14 amino acids. V was pared by 1 base and J by 4 bases, with 10 bases between. Per germline, CDR1 SGHAT and CDR2 FQDESV (reference sequence). This CDR3 is CASSLEDDIYGYTF. CDR3 sequence (DNA): TGTGCCAGCAGCTTAGAGGACGACATCTATGGCTACACCTTC. Drawing the rest from reference TRBV11-1 and TRBJ1-2, the complete variable domain is EAEVAQSPRYKITEKSQAVAFWCDPISGHATLYWYRQILGQGPELLVQFQDESVVDDSQLPKDRFSAERLKGVDSTLKIQPAELGDSAMYLCASSLEDDIYGYTFGSGTRLTVV.

The chain carries TRBV7-9 and TRBJ1-1; possible D gene TRBD1, 5 bases. Germline V gene sequence: CDR1 SEHNR, CDR2 FQNEAQ (reference sequence). The CDR3 has 15 amino acids. Trimming pared 3 bases from V and 2 bases from J, leaving 13 bases between. The CDR3 is CASSLSTVKNTEAFF. The DNA for the CDR3 is TGTGCCAGCAGCTTGTCGACAGTGAAAAACACTGAAGCTTTCTTT.

This chain uses TRBV3-1 with TRBJ2-7, with D maybe TRBD1 (5 bases). V was pared by 1 base and J by 5 bases, with 15 bases between. Germline loops: CDR1 LGHDT, CDR2 YNNKEL (reference sequence). The CDR3 is made up of 15 amino acids. The chain's CDR3 is CASSQGRQGTNEQYF. The DNA for the CDR3 is TGTGCCAGCAGCCAAGGGCGCCAGGGTACTAACGAGCAGTACTTC.

This clonotype was counted many times. The V gene is TRBV6-5, the J gene TRBJ2-7; D is unclear. The CDR3 consists of 15 residues. V dropped 2 bases and J dropped 3 bases, with 14 bases sitting between them. CDR1 and CDR2 (germline): MNHEY, SVGAGI. The chain's CDR3 is CASSYRADTDYEQYF. The CDR3 nucleotides read TGTGCCAGCAGTTACCGGGCGGATACCGACTACGAGCAGTACTTC.

This chain links TRBV7-8 with TRBJ2-3; D is undetermined. Germline V gene lookup returns CDR1 SGHVS and CDR2 FQNEAQ. CDR3 length: 14 residues. The V end lost 3 bases, the J end lost 2 bases, and 9 bases lay between the germline ends. CDR3 amino acids: CASSFGPTTDTQYF. The DNA of the CDR3 is TGTGCCAGCAGCTTCGGTCCGACCACAGATACGCAGTATTTT.